This entry concerns a single T cell receptor beta chain. The data are from a study of molecular identifiers for immune sequencing clone quantification. Trimming left V 0 bases short and J 2 bases short, with 17 bases between. Per the germline V gene, CDR1 is LGHNA and CDR2 is YNFKEQ. The CDR3 contains 17 residues. Each CDR3 protein is one row after TCRdb ran MiXCR on the PCR reads. In the table there are about 640,000 distinct CDR3 sequences, 15% to 20% of which are singletons. The sequence derives from a human donor in good health. Some libraries in this study had Jurkat cell RNA spiked in. The V and J genes are TRBV4-2 and TRBJ2-7, with D possibly being TRBD1 or TRBD2 (5 bases each). The sequenced sample was naive CD8+ T cells from blood, with Jurkat cell RNA spiked in. As for subset: FACS-sorted CD8+CD4-CCR7+CD45RA+ naive T cells. The chain's CDR3 is CASSQDWVGPSTYEQYF. The CDR3 DNA follows: TGTGCCAGCAGCCAAGATTGGGTGGGACCGTCAACCTACGAGCAGTACTTC.